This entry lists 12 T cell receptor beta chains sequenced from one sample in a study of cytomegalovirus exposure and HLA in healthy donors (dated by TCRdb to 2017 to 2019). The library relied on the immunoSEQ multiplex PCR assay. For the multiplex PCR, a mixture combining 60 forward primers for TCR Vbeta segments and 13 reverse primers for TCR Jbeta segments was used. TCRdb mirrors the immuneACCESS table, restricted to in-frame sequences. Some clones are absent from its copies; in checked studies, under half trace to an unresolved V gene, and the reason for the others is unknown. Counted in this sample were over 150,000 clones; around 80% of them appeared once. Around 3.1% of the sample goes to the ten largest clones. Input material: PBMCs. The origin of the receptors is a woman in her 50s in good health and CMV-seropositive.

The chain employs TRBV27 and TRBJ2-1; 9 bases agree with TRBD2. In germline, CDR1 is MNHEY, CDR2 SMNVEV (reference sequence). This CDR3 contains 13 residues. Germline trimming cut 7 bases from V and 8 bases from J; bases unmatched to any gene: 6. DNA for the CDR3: TGTGCCAGCAATGGCGGGAGGGCCGATGAGCAGTTCTTC. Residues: CASNGGRADEQFF.

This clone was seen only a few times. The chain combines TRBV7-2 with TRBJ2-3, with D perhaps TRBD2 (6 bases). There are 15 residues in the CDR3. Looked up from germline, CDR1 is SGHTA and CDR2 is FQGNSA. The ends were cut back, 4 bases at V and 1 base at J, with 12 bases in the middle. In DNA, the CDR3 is TGTGCCAGCAGCTCGGAGGGAAGGGGCACAGATACGCAGTATTTT. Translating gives CASSSEGRGTDTQYF.

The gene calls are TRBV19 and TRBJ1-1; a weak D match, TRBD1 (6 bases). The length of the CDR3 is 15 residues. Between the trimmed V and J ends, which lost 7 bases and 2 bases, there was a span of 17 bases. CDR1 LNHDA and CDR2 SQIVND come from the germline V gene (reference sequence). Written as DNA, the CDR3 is TGTGCCAGTATCCTGGGTACAGGGAGAAACACTGAAGCTTTCTTT. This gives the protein CASILGTGRNTEAFF. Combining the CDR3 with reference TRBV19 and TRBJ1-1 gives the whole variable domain DGGITQSPKYLFRKEGQNVTLSCEQNLNHDAMYWYRQDPGQGLRLIYYSQIVNDFQKGDIAEGYSVSREKKESFPLTVTSAQKNPTAFYLCASILGTGRNTEAFFGQGTRLTVV.

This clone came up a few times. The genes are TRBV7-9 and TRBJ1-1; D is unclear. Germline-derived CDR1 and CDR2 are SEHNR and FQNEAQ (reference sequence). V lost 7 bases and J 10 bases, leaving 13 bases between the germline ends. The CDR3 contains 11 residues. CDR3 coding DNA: TGTGCCAGCACCAAGCAGGAGGGAGCTTTCTTT. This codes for CASTKQEGAFF. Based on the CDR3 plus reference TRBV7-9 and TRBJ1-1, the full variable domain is DTGVSQNPRHKITKRGQNVTFRCDPISEHNRLYWYRQTLGQGPEFLTYFQNEAQLEKSRLLSDRFSAERPKGSFSTLEIQRTEQGDSAMYLCASTKQEGAFFGQGTRLTVV.

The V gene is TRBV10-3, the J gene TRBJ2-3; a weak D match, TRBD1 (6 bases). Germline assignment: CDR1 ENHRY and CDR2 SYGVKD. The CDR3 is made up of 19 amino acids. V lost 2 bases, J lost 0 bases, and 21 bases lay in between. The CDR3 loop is CAISETEGTSSSSTDTQYF. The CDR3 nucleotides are TGTGCCATCAGTGAGACCGAGGGGACATCCAGCTCTAGCACAGATACGCAGTATTTT.

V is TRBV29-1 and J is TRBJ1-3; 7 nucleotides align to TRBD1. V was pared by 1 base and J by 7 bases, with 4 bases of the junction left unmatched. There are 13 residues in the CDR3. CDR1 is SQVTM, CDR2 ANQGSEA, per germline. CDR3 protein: CSVEGAGGNTIYF. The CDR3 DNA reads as TGCAGCGTTGAAGGGGCAGGGGGTAACACCATATATTTT.

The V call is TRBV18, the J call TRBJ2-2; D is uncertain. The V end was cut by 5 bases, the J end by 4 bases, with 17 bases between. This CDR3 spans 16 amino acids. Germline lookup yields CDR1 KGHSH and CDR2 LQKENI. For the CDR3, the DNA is TGTGCCAGCTCATACCTGGAGCGCAGCTCCACCGGGGAGCTGTTTTTT. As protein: CASSYLERSSTGELFF.

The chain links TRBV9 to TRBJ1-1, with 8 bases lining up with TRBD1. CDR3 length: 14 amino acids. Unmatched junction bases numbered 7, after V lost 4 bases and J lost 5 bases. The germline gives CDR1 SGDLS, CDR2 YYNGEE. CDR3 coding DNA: TGTGCCAGCAGCCCTAGGACAGGGTTAACTGAAGCTTTCTTT. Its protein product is CASSPRTGLTEAFF.

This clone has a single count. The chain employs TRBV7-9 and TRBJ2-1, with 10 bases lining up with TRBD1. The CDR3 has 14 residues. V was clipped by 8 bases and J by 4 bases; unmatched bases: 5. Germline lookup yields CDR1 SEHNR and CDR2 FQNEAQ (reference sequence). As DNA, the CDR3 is TGTGCCAGCGGCCGGGACAGGGGTTACAATGAGCAGTTCTTC. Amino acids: CASGRDRGYNEQFF.

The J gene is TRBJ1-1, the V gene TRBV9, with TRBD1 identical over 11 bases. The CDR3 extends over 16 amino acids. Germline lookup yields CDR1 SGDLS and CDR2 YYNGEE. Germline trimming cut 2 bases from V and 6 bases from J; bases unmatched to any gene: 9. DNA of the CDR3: TGTGCCAGCAGCGTTGGACAGGGGGCCGGGAGCGCTGAAGCTTTCTTT. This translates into CASSVGQGAGSAEAFF.

The CDR3 bases are TGTGCCAGCAGCGTAGTATCAGAGAACACTGAAGCTTTCTTT. Its protein product is CASSVVSENTEAFF. The V gene is TRBV9, the J gene TRBJ1-1, with unresolved D. Germline assignment: CDR1 SGDLS and CDR2 YYNGEE. CDR3 length equals 14 residues. The V end was cut by 0 bases, the J end by 1 base, with 7 bases between.

The CDR3 here is CASSLVNSNNEQFF. The CDR3 nucleotides read TGTGCCAGCAGCTTAGTTAACAGCAACAATGAGCAGTTCTTC. The chain employs TRBV7-2 and TRBJ2-1; no definite D call. Between the trimmed V and J ends, which lost 1 base and 5 bases, there was a span of 9 bases. The germline V gene encodes CDR1 SGHTA and CDR2 FQGNSA. This CDR3 spans 14 amino acids.